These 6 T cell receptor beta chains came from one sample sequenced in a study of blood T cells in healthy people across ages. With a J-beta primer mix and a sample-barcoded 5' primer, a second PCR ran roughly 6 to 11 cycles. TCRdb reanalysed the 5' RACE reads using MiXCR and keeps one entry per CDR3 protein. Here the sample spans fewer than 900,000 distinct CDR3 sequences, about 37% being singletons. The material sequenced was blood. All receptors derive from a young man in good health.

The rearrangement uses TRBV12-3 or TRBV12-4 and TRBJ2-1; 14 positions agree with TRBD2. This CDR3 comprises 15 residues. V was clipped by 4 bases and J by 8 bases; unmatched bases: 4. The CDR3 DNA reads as TGTGCCAGCAGTTGGACTAGCGGGGGGTTCGATGAGCAGTTCTTC. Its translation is CASSWTSGGFDEQFF.

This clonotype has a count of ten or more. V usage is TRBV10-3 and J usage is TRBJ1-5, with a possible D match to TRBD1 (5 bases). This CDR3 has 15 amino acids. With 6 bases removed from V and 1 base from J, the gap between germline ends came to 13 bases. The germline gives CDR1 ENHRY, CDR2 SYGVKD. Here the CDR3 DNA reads TGTGCCATCAGCCCGTCGGGGGTAAGCAATCAGCCCCAGCATTTT. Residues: CAISPSGVSNQPQHF.

The CDR3 region has the DNA TGTGCCAGCAGCAAAGGGCCAGGGGCGGTTCAGCCCCAGCATTTT. Translated: CASSKGPGAVQPQHF. The chain has TRBV21-1 and TRBJ1-5; TRBD1 is taken as the D call from the table, unchecked against the DNA. TRBV21-1 is annotated as a pseudogene. CDR3 size: 15 residues.

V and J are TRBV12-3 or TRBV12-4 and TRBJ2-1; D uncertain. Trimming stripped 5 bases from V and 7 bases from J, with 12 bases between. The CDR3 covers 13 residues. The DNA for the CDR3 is TGTGCCAGCAGTGTAATCGACGGGAATGAGCAGTTCTTC. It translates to CASSVIDGNEQFF.

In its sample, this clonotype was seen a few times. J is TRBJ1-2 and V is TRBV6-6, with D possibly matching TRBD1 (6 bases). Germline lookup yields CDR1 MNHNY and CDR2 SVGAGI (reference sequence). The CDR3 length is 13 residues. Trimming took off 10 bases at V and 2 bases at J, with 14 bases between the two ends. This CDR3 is CATYYGGNYGYTF. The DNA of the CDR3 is TGTGCCACCTACTATGGGGGCAACTATGGCTACACCTTC.

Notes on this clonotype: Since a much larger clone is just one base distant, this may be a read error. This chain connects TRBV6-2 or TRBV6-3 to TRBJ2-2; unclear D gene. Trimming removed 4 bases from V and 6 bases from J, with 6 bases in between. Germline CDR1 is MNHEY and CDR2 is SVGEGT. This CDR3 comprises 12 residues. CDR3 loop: CASSCSAGELFF. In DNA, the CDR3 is TGTGCCAGCAGTTGCTCGGCCGGGGAGCTGTTTTTT.